Detailed here is one T cell receptor beta chain. Its specificity is unknown. This record belongs to a study of T cell responses to AZD1222 COVID-19 vaccine. In the study overall: Whether given at about 4 or about 12 weeks, second doses were pooled. Findings and caveats of the study: Nearly half of spike-specific TCRs reportedly go after variant regions that carry no mutations.

The protocol was immunoSEQ multiplex PCR, while the TCRdb copy is restricted to in-frame clones and leaves out a portion. The sample holds about 55,000 clones, around nine tenths seen once. This sequence was found in an adult in good health. Specimen: peripheral blood, collected on day 0 of AZD1222 vaccination.

Here the CDR3 DNA reads TGTGCCATCAGCGCCCAAACTAAAAGGGGGAACAATGAGCAGTTCTTC. It codes for CAISAQTKRGNNEQFF. This chain links TRBV10-3 with TRBJ2-1; tentative D call: TRBD1 (6 bases). The CDR3 consists of 16 residues. V was cut by 6 bases and J by 5 bases, with 20 bases left in between. Germline CDR1 is ENHRY and CDR2 is SYGVKD.